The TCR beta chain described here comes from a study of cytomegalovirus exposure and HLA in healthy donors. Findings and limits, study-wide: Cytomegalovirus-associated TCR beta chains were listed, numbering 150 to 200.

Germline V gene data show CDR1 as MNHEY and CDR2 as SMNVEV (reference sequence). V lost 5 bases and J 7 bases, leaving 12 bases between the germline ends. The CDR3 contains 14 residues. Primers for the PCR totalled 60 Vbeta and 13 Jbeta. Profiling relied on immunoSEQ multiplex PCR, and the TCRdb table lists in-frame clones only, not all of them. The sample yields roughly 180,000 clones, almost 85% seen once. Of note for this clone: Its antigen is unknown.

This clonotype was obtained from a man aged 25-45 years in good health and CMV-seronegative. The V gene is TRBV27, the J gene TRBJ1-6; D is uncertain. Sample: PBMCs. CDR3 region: CASSITEMNSPLHF. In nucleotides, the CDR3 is TGTGCCAGCAGTATTACCGAGATGAATTCACCCCTCCACTTT.